The present TCR beta chain was sequenced within a study of CD8+ T cells in alopecia areata. On the study more broadly: Female C3H/HeJ recipients aged about 6-10 weeks got skin from C3H/HeJ graft donors aged roughly 6-12 months that had spontaneous alopecia.

Study outcomes and limitations: Patients showed less clear TCR sequence sharing than mice, possibly partly because of HLA diversity. Clonality exceeded that of normal scalp in lesional scalp, most notably in alopecia totalis/universalis.

Regarding this clone: Antigen unknown. Mouse gene names and germline throughout. The read finishes 4 residues shy of the CDR3 end, and the germline J gene is used to complete it.

The sequencing template was cDNA reverse transcribed from extracted RNA. Repertoires were generated with immunoSEQ multiplex PCR, while TCRdb's copy carries only in-frame clones and drops some. The sample holds some 110,000 clones, and no clone turns up only once. In germline, CDR1 is NSQYPW, CDR2 LRSPGD (reference sequence). This CDR3 has 16 residues. Between the trimmed V and J ends, which lost 0 bases and 6 bases, there was a span of 14 bases. The TCR was taken from a C3H/HeJ mouse with alopecia areata. The strain's MHC type: H2-k. The sample was lesional skin. V is TRBV1 and J is TRBJ1-4, with D perhaps matching TRBD1 (5 bases). The chain's CDR3 is CTCSADRRGEDERLFF. Partial CDR3 DNA: TGCACCTGCAGTGCAGATAGAAGGGGAGAGGACGAA.